The TCR beta chain described here comes from a study of T cell responses to AZD1222 COVID-19 vaccine. Generated by immunoSEQ multiplex PCR, the TCRdb table keeps only in-frame clones and is missing some. Counted here are approximately 74,000 clones, 87% occurring once; the ten biggest clones make up approximately 1.2%. This clone was picked up a small number of times. Its cognate antigen is unknown. V was trimmed by 6 bases and J by 5 bases, leaving 13 bases between them. Germline lookup yields CDR1 SGHTA and CDR2 FQGNSA. CDR3 length: 14 residues. Study-level points and caveats: Targets within unmutated variant regions were reportedly found for nearly half of spike-specific TCRs. Recipients of two AZD1222 doses showed rising Spike-specific TCR breadth and depth. Seropositive AZD1222 recipients at baseline numbered only five or six.

The rearrangement links TRBV7-2 to TRBJ1-4, with unresolved D. The sequence was collected from an adult who received the AZD1222 COVID-19 vaccine. Material: peripheral blood, obtained 28 days after the second AZD1222 dose. In DNA, the CDR3 is TGTGCCAGCAGACTACCGGGAGCCAATGAAAAACTGTTTTTT. Translating it yields CASRLPGANEKLFF.